These 6 T cell receptor beta chains were sequenced from one sample in a study of T cells expressing NK-cell markers. TCRdb reprocessed the 5' RACE reads; each CDR3 protein has one entry and no DNA is given. The sample has about 410,000 distinct CDR3 sequences. The sequenced material came from blood T cells: a sorted CD56 or NKG2C T cell subset, CD4+ or CD8+ T cells, or bulk PBMC T cells (not recorded which). Receptors were obtained from a woman aged 50 to 60 in good health.

This chain links TRBV7-9 with TRBJ2-7; TCRdb returns TRBD2, unconfirmable since there is no DNA. The CDR3 contains 16 residues. Germline CDR1 and CDR2: SEHNR and FQNEAQ (reference sequence). The CDR3 loop is CASSPRTSGSVYEQYF.

This rearrangement joins TRBV7-8 to TRBJ2-3. Looked up from germline, CDR1 is SGHVS and CDR2 is FQNEAQ. The CDR3 extends over 16 amino acids. Here the CDR3 reads CASSSKRDQSRDTQYF.

The J gene is TRBJ2-5, the V gene TRBV12-3 or TRBV12-4; TCRdb's assignment of TRBD2 cannot be checked, as there is no DNA. The CDR3 spans 15 residues. This chain's CDR3 is CASSLAGLAGKTQYF.

The J gene is TRBJ1-2, the V gene TRBV6-5; TCRdb's D call, TRBD1, is unchecked because there is no DNA. The CDR3 extends over 14 amino acids. Germline assignment: CDR1 MNHEY and CDR2 SVGAGI. The CDR3 spells CASSSPGQNYGYTF.

This chain uses TRBV6-5 with TRBJ2-1. CDR3 size: 14 residues. The germline V gene has CDR1 MNHEY and CDR2 SVGAGI. The CDR3 loop reads CASSPITAYNEQFF.

The chain employs TRBV5-1 and TRBJ1-4. The CDR3 spans 15 residues. Per the germline V gene, CDR1 is SGHRS and CDR2 is YFSETQ. This CDR3 reads CASSLLDGANEKLFF.